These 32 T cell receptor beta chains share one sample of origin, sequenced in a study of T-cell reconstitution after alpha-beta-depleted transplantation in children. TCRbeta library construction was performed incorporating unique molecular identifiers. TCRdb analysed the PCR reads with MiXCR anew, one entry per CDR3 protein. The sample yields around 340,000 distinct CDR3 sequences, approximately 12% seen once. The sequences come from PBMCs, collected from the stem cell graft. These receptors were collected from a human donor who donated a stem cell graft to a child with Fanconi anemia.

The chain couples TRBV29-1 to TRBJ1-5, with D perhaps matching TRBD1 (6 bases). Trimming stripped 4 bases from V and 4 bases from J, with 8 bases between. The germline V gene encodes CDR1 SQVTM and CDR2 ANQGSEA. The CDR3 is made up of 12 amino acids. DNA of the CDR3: TGCAGCGTTGGTGGACAGAATCAGCCCCAGCATTTT. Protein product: CSVGGQNQPQHF.

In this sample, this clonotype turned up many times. CDR3 DNA sequence: TGTGCCAGCAGCGCCTACTCGGGCACTGAAGCTTTCTTT. This codes for CASSAYSGTEAFF. The V gene is TRBV7-3, the J gene TRBJ1-1; D is unresolved. Germline V CDR1 and CDR2: SGHTA, FQGTGA. This CDR3 has 13 amino acids. V lost 5 bases and J 4 bases, leaving 11 bases between the germline ends.

The CDR3 coding sequence is TGTGCCAGCAGCCAAGAGGACGGAGGGGTCCAGCCCCAGCATTTT. This sequence encodes CASSQEDGGVQPQHF. The V call is TRBV4-2, the J call TRBJ1-5, with a tentative D call TRBD1 (5 bases). The CDR3 is made up of 15 amino acids. Trimming removed 0 bases at V and 7 bases at J, with 13 bases between. Germline V gene data show CDR1 as LGHNA and CDR2 as YNFKEQ.

CDR3 loop: CASGAGSRVYNEQFF. CDR3 sequence (DNA): TGTGCTAGTGGTGCGGGCTCCAGGGTTTACAATGAGCAGTTCTTC. The chain is built from TRBV12-5 and TRBJ2-1; D is tentatively TRBD1 or TRBD2 (5 bases each). The germline V and J ends were trimmed by 5 bases and 4 bases, with 15 bases remaining between them. This CDR3 is built from 15 residues. The germline V gene has CDR1 LGHNT and CDR2 FRNRAP.

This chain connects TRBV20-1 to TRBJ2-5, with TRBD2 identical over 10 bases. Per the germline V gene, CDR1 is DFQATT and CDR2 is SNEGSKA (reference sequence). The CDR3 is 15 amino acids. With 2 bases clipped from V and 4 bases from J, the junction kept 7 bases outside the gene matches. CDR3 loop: CSARLAGVSLETQYF. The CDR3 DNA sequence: TGCAGTGCTAGACTAGCGGGGGTTTCCTTAGAGACCCAGTACTTC.

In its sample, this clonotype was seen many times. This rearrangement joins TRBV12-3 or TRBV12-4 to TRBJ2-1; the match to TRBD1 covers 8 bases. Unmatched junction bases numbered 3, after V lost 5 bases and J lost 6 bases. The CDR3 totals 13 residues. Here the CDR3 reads CASSLTGGNEQFF. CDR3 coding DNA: TGTGCCAGCAGTCTCACAGGGGGCAATGAGCAGTTCTTC.

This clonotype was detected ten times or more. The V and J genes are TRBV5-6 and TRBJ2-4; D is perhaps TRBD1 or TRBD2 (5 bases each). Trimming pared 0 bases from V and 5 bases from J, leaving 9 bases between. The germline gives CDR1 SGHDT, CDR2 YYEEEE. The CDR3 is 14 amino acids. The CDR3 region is CASSLAGTENIQYF. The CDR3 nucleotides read TGTGCCAGCAGCTTGGCCGGGACCGAAAACATTCAGTACTTC. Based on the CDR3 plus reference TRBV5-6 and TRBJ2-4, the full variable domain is DAGVTQSPTHLIKTRGQQVTLRCSPKSGHDTVSWYQQALGQGPQFIFQYYEEEERQRGNFPDRFSGHQFPNYSSELNVNALLLGDSALYLCASSLAGTENIQYFGAGTRLSVL.

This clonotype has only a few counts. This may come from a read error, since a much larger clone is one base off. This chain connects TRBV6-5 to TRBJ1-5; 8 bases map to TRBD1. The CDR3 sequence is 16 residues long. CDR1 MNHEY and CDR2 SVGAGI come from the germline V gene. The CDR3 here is CASSSSRGLGNQLQHF. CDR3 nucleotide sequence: TGTGCCAGCAGTTCTTCCAGGGGGCTGGGCAATCAGCTCCAGCATTTT.

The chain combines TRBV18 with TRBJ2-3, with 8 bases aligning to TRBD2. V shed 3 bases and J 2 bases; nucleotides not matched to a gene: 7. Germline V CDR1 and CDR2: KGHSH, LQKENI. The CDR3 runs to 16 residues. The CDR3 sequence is CASSPVGTRPTDTQYF. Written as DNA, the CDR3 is TGTGCCAGCTCACCGGTGGGGACTAGGCCCACAGATACGCAGTATTTT.

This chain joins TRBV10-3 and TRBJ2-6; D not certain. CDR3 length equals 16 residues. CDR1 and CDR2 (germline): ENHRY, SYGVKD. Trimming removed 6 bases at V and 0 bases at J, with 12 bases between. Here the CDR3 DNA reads TGTGCCATCAGGAGCCCAGGTTCCTCTGGGGCCAACGTCCTGACTTTC. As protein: CAIRSPGSSGANVLTF.

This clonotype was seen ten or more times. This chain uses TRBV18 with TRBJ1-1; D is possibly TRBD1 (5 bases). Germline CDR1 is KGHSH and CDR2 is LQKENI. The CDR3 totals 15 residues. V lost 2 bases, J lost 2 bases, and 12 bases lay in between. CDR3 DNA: TGTGCCAGCTCACCAGGGGACCTAGGTAACACTGAAGCTTTCTTT. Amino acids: CASSPGDLGNTEAFF.

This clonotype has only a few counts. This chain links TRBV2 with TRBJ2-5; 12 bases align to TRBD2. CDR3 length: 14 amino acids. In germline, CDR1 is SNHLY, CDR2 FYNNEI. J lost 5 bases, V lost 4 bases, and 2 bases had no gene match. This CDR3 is CASSALAGGETQYF. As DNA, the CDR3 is TGTGCCAGCAGTGCTCTAGCGGGGGGGGAGACCCAGTACTTC.

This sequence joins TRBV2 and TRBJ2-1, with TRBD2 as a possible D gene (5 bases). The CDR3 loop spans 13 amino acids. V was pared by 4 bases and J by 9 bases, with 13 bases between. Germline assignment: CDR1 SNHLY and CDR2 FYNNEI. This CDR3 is CASSALLAAEQFF. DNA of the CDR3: TGTGCCAGCAGTGCCCTTCTAGCTGCTGAGCAGTTCTTC.

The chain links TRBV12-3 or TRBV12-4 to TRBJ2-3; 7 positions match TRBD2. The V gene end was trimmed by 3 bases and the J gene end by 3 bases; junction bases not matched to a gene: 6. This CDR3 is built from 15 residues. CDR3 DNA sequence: TGTGCCAGCAGTTTTAGGTCCGGGAGGACAGATACGCAGTATTTT. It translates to CASSFRSGRTDTQYF.

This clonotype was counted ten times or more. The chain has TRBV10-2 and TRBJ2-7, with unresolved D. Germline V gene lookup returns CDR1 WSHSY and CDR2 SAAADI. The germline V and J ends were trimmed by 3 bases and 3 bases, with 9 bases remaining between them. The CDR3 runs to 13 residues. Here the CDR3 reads CASSDAPHYEQYF. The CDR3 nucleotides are TGCGCCAGCAGTGATGCGCCACACTACGAGCAGTACTTC.

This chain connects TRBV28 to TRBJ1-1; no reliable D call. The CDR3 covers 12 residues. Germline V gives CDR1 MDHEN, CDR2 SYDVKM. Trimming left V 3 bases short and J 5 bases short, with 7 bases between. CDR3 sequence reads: CASSFERTEAFF. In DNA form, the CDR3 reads TGTGCCAGCAGTTTTGAAAGGACTGAAGCTTTCTTT.

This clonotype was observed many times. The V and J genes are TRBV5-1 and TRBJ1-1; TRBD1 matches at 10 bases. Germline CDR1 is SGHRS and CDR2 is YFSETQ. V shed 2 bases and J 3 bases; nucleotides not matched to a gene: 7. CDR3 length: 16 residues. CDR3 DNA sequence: TGCGCCAGCAGCTTACCCGGGACAGGGGAGGACACTGAAGCTTTCTTT. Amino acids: CASSLPGTGEDTEAFF. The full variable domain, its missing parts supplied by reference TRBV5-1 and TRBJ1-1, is KAGVTQTPRYLIKTRGQQVTLSCSPISGHRSVSWYQQTPGQGLQFLFEYFSETQRNKGNFPGRFSGRQFSNSRSEMNVSTLELGDSALYLCASSLPGTGEDTEAFFGQGTRLTVV.

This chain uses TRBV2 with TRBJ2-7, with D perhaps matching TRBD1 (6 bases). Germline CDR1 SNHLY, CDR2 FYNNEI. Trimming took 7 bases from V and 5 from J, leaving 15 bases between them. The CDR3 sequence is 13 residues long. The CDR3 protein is CASKGAGGNEQYF. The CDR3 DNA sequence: TGTGCCAGCAAAGGGGCTGGGGGCAACGAGCAGTACTTC.

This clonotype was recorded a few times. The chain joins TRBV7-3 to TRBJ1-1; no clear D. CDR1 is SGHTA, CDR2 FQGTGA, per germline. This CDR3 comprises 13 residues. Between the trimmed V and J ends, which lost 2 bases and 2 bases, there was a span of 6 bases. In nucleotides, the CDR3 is TGTGCCAGCAGCTTATGGACCAACACTGAAGCTTTCTTT. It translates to CASSLWTNTEAFF.

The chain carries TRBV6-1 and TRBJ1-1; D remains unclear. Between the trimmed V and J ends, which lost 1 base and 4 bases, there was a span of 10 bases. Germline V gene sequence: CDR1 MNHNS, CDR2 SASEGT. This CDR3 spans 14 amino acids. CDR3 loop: CASSEGRGPTEAFF. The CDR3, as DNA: TGTGCCAGCAGTGAAGGGCGGGGTCCCACTGAAGCTTTCTTT.

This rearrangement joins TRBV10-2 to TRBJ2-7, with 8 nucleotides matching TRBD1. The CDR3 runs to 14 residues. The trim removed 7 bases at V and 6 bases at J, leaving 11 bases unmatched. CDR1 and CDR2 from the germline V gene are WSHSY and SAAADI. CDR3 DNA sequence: TGCGCCAGCACCAAATGGACAGGGTCGGGCGAGCAGTACTTC. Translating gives CASTKWTGSGEQYF.

The CDR3 protein is CASSPKGLDLRNEQFF. DNA for the CDR3: TGTGCCAGCAGTCCCAAGGGACTTGACCTCCGCAATGAGCAGTTCTTC. This chain links TRBV27 with TRBJ2-1, with a possible D match to TRBD2 (6 bases). CDR1 is MNHEY, CDR2 SMNVEV, per germline (reference sequence). The CDR3 is made up of 16 amino acids. The ends were cut back, 5 bases at V and 6 bases at J, with 20 bases in the middle.

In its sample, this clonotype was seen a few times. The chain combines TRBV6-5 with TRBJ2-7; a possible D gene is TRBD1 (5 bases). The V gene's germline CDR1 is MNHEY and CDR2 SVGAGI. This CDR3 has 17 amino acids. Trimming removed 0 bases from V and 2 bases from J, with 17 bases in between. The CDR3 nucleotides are TGTGCCAGCAGTTACTCGGGGTTTGGGGCGCGGACCTACGAGCAGTACTTC. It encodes CASSYSGFGARTYEQYF.

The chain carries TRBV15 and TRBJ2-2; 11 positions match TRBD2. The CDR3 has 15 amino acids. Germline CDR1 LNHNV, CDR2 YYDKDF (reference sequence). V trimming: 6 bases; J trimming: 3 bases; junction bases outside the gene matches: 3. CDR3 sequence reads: CATRLLAGDTGELFF. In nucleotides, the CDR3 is TGTGCCACCAGGTTACTAGCGGGGGACACCGGGGAGCTGTTTTTT. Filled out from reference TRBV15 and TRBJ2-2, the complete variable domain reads DAMVIQNPRYQVTQFGKPVTLSCSQTLNHNVMYWYQQKSSQAPKLLFHYYDKDFNNEADTPDNFQSRRPNTSFCFLDIRSPGLGDTAMYLCATRLLAGDTGELFFGEGSRLTVL.

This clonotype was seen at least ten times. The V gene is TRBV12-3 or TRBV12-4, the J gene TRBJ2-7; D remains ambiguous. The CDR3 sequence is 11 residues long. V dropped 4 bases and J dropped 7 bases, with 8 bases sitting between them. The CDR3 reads CASSSLWEQYF. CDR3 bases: TGTGCCAGCAGTTCCCTTTGGGAGCAGTACTTC.

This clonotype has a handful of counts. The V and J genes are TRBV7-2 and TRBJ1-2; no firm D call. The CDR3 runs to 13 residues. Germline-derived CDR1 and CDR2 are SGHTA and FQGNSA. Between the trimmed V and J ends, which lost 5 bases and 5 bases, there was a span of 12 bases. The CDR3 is CASSLGPFYGYTF. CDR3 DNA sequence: TGTGCCAGCAGCCTTGGACCATTTTATGGCTACACCTTC. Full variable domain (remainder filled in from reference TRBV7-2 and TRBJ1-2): GAGVSQSPSNKVTEKGKDVELRCDPISGHTALYWYRQSLGQGLEFLIYFQGNSAPDKSGLPSDRFSAERTGGSVSTLTIQRTQQEDSAVYLCASSLGPFYGYTFGSGTRLTVV.

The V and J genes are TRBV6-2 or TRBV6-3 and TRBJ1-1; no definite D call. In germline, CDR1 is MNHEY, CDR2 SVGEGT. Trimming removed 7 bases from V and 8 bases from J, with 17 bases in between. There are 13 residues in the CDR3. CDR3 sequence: CASTDRGETEAFF. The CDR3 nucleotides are TGTGCCAGCACGGACCGGGGTGAGACAGAAGCTTTCTTT.

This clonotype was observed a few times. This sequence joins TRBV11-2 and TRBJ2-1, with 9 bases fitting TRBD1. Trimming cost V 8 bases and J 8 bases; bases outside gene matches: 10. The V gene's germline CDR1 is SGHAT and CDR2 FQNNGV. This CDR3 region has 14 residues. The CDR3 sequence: CASQRDRVDYEQFF. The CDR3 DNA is TGTGCCAGCCAGCGGGACAGGGTCGATTATGAGCAGTTCTTC. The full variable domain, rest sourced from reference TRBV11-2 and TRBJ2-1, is EAGVAQSPRYKIIEKRQSVAFWCNPISGHATLYWYQQILGQGPKLLIQFQNNGVVDDSQLPKDRFSAERLKGVDSTLKIQPAKLEDSAVYLCASQRDRVDYEQFFGPGTRLTVL.

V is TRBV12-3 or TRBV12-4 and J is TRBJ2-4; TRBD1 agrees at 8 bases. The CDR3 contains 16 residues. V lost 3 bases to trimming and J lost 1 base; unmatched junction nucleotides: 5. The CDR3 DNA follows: TGTGCCAGCAGTTTGGACAGGGAGAGGGCCAAAAACATTCAGTACTTC. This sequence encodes CASSLDRERAKNIQYF.

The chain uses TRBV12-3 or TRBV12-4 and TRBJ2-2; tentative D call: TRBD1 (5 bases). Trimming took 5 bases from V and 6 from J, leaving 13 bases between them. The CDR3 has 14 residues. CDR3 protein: CASSEGQNSGELFF. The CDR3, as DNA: TGTGCCAGCAGTGAAGGACAAAATTCCGGGGAGCTGTTTTTT.

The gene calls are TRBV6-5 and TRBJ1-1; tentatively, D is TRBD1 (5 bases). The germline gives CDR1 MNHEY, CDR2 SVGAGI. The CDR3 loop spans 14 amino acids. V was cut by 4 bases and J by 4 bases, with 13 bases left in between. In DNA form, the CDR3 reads TGTGCCAGCAGTTCCGGGGGGGTGAGCACTGAAGCTTTCTTT. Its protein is CASSSGGVSTEAFF.

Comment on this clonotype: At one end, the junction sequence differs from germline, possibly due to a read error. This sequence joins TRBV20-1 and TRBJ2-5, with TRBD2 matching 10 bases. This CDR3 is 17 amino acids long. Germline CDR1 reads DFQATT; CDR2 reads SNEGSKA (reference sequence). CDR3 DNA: TGCTGTGCTAGTCCTATAAGGGGACTAGCGAAACAAGAGACCCAGTACTTC. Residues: CCASPIRGLAKQETQYF.